A selection of T cell receptor beta chains follows, all from one sample in a study of blood T cell repertoires in COVID-19. Assay: immunoSEQ multiplex PCR; the TCRdb copy retains only in-frame clones and omits some. The sample carries fewer than 250,000 clones, about four fifths recorded once. The sample consisted of peripheral blood. The source is a woman aged 65 to 85 with acute or convalescent COVID-19. Each CDR3 is given with its conserved first and last residue. D genes are given only for firm matches. Expanded clones get a size class; other rows say once, few or many, or leave the size out.

J,V,D,size,DNA,CDR3
TRBJ2-1,TRBV12-3/TRBV12-4,NA,NA,TGTGCCGGATCCATTACAGGCTCCAATGAGCAGTTCTTC,CAGSITGSNEQFF
TRBJ1-4,TRBV4-3,NA,NA,TGCGCCAGCAGCCAGGTGGGGACGGGAGGTGAAAAACTGTTTTTT,CASSQVGTGGEKLFF
TRBJ2-5,TRBV11-2,TRBD2,NA,TGTGCCAGCAGCTGGGGGACTAGCGGGGGAGCTCAAGAGACCCAGTACTTC,CASSWGTSGGAQETQYF
TRBJ1-1,TRBV10-3,NA,few,TGTGCCATCAGGCCTCTGACAGGGAACACTGAAGCTTTCTTT,CAIRPLTGNTEAFF
TRBJ1-2,TRBV6-2/TRBV6-3,NA,NA,TGTGCCAGCAGTTACTCGCTACTGAGCTATGGCTACACCTTC,CASSYSLLSYGYTF
TRBJ1-6,TRBV14,NA,NA,TGTGCCAGCAGCCACCTTATCTCAGGAGGAGTAGTACCCCTCCACTTT,CASSHLISGGVVPLHF
TRBJ2-3,TRBV6-2/TRBV6-3,TRBD2,NA,TGTGCCAGCAGTTACGGGACTATTTATACAGATACGCAGTATTTT,CASSYGTIYTDTQYF
TRBJ1-6,TRBV6-5,TRBD1,once,TGTGCCAGCAGTTACCCGGGACAGGGTTCACCCCTCCACTTT,CASSYPGQGSPLHF
TRBJ2-5,TRBV5-1,NA,NA,TGCGCCAGCAGCCCGGGACTGACAATGGAGACCCAGTACTTC,CASSPGLTMETQYF
TRBJ1-5,TRBV23-1,TRBD1,NA,TGCGCCAGCAGTCAATCGACAGGGGAAGACCATAGCAATCAGCCCCAGCATTTT,CASSQSTGEDHSNQPQHF
TRBJ2-5,TRBV19,NA,once,TGTGCCAGTAGTATCGATAGACTATCCTTGTACTTC,CASSIDRLSLYF
TRBJ1-1,TRBV27,NA,NA,TGTGCCAGCAGCCTGAACATCCCCAGCACTGAAGCTTTCTTT,CASSLNIPSTEAFF
TRBJ2-3,TRBV4-1,NA,NA,TGCGCCAGCAGCTCCTTGGCCCCCGATACGCAGTATTTT,CASSSLAPDTQYF
TRBJ2-5,TRBV19,TRBD1,NA,TGTGCCAGTAGTATACAGGGGGCCGGAGAGACCCAGTACTTC,CASSIQGAGETQYF
TRBJ1-2,TRBV7-9,NA,NA,TGTGCCATCTCGGCTGGGGCAGGTTATGGCTACACCTTC,CAISAGAGYGYTF
TRBJ1-2,TRBV30,NA,NA,TGTGCCTTCACGGGGGATTGGGGTCGGGTTACTAACTATGGCTACACCTTC,CAFTGDWGRVTNYGYTF
TRBJ1-1,TRBV7-2,TRBD1,NA,TGTGCCAGCAGCATTCACCCGGACAGGGTGGGCACTGAAGCTTTCTTT,CASSIHPDRVGTEAFF
TRBJ2-1,TRBV7-2,NA,NA,TGTGCCAGCAGCTCCCCGGCAGGCGTCACCTACAATGAGCAGTTCTTC,CASSSPAGVTYNEQFF
TRBJ2-1,TRBV5-1,TRBD1,NA,TGCGCCAGCAGCTTGGCCGGGACAGGGGGTTACAATGAGCAGTTCTTC,CASSLAGTGGYNEQFF
TRBJ2-1,TRBV7-2,TRBD2,few,TGTGCCAGCAGCTTTCAGCCAGGCGGGGGAATTGAGCAGTTCTTC,CASSFQPGGGIEQFF
TRBJ1-6,TRBV6-5,TRBD1,NA,TGTGCCAGCAGTTACTCAGGGACAGGGCATAATTCACCCCTCCACTTT,CASSYSGTGHNSPLHF
TRBJ2-2,TRBV27,NA,few,TGTGCCAGCAGTTACTACACCGGGGAGCTGTTTTTT,CASSYYTGELFF
TRBJ1-1,TRBV4-3,NA,NA,TGCGCCAGCAGCCAAGGCGCGACAGCGAACACTGAAGCTTTCTTT,CASSQGATANTEAFF
TRBJ1-2,TRBV21-1,NA,few,TGTGCCAGCAGCATACCCAGGGATGGCTACACCTTC,CASSIPRDGYTF
TRBJ2-1,TRBV7-2,NA,once,TGTGCCAGCAGCTTAGGCAGCTTGTGGAGGGGTGAGCAGTTCTTC,CASSLGSLWRGEQFF
TRBJ1-2,TRBV19,NA,NA,TGTGCCAGTAGTATGACCCCGCCAGGGTGGGATGGCTACACCTTC,CASSMTPPGWDGYTF
TRBJ1-5,TRBV19,TRBD1,NA,TGTGCCAGTAGTATGGGCTGGGACAGGGGGCCTCACGGTACCGTTCAGCCCCAGCATTTT,CASSMGWDRGPHGTVQPQHF
TRBJ1-1,TRBV19,TRBD1,NA,TGTGCCAGTAACATCAGGAGGGGGCGAGACACTGAAGCTTTCTTT,CASNIRRGRDTEAFF
TRBJ1-1,TRBV19,TRBD1,NA,TGTGCCAGCACCGCCGGTACAGGGGGCAGGACTGAAGCTTTCTTT,CASTAGTGGRTEAFF
TRBJ1-2,TRBV6-2/TRBV6-3,NA,once,TGTGCCAGCAGTTCCGGGGTGATGAACTATGGCTACACCTTC,CASSSGVMNYGYTF
TRBJ1-5,TRBV4-3,NA,NA,TGCGCCAGCAGCCAAGATTGGGGGGGTCCCCAGCATTTT,CASSQDWGGPQHF
TRBJ1-1,TRBV3-1/TRBV3-2,TRBD1,NA,TGTGCCAGCAGCTCGTTCCAGGGGGCAAGTACTGAAGCTTTCTTT,CASSSFQGASTEAFF
TRBJ2-7,TRBV5-4,TRBD2,NA,TGTGCCAGCAGCCAGGGCGGGGGTATCGGCGAGCAGTACTTC,CASSQGGGIGEQYF
TRBJ1-1,TRBV2,NA,NA,TGTGCCAGACATTCGTCGAAGGCCGAGGACACTGAAGCTTTCTTT,CARHSSKAEDTEAFF
TRBJ1-1,TRBV12-5,NA,NA,TGTGCTAGTGTTAATTCAGGAGGCACTGAAGCTTTCTTT,CASVNSGGTEAFF
TRBJ1-5,TRBV21-1,NA,NA,TGTGCCAGTGATATGGTGAGACTCCCTCAGCCCCAGCATTTT,CASDMVRLPQPQHF
TRBJ1-5,TRBV27,TRBD1,NA,TGTGCCAGCAGTACCACGACAGGGGGCGGCAATCAGCCCCAGCATTTT,CASSTTTGGGNQPQHF
TRBJ1-2,TRBV6-6,NA,many,TGTGCCAGCAGTTACAGTATCACCCAGGGCTATGGCTACACCTTC,CASSYSITQGYGYTF
TRBJ1-6,TRBV19,TRBD1,NA,TGTGCCAGTAGTATAGGCTCGGGACAGGATAATTCACCCCTCCACTTT,CASSIGSGQDNSPLHF
TRBJ1-2,TRBV3-1/TRBV3-2,TRBD1,NA,TGTGCCAGCAGCCAGTCAGGGGGCGTAAGATACGGCTACACCTTC,CASSQSGGVRYGYTF